One and the same sample provided the 10 T cell receptor beta chains below, sequenced in a study of beta chain features in type 1 diabetes. Study observations and caveats: A moderate, significant TCRB CDR3 shortening appeared in type 1 diabetes across four CD4+ subsets.

These receptors are not linked to any known antigen. Expressed TCRB transcripts were sequenced, since all the RNA that had been isolated was reverse transcribed. Method: immunoSEQ multiplex PCR; TCRdb's copy keeps in-frame clones and lacks some. The table shows more than 550,000 clones, with more than 13% occurring only once. Sequencing was carried out using naive CD4+ T cells from blood. The receptors originated from a man aged 18 to 30 with type 1 diabetes.

This clone was seen a few times. This chain uses TRBV5-4 with TRBJ2-5; 10 bases match TRBD2. Germline V CDR1 and CDR2: SGHNT, YYREEE (reference sequence). Trimming at V came to 3 bases and at J to 1 base, leaving 3 bases not matched to a gene. The CDR3 runs 15 residues. CDR3 bases: TGTGCCAGCAGCTCACTAGCGGGGATCCAAGAGACCCAGTACTTC. Translation: CASSSLAGIQETQYF.

This clone came up a few times. In nucleotides, the CDR3 is TGTGCTAGTGGTTCGCGGGACTTACCGGCGATACAAGAGACCCAGTACTTC. Translation: CASGSRDLPAIQETQYF. The chain uses TRBV12-5 and TRBJ2-5, with a weak D call TRBD2 (6 bases). Germline V gives CDR1 LGHNT, CDR2 FRNRAP. Between the trimmed V and J ends, which lost 4 bases and 2 bases, there was a span of 20 bases. CDR3 length: 17 residues.

This clone was seen more than once but under ten times. The rearrangement links TRBV30 to TRBJ1-1, with a tentative D call TRBD1 (6 bases). The CDR3 has 14 amino acids. Trimming took off 0 bases at V and 5 bases at J, with 13 bases between the two ends. CDR1 is GTSNPN and CDR2 is SVGIG in the germline V gene (reference sequence). The CDR3 loop is CAWSVSWGRTEAFF. Written as DNA, the CDR3 is TGTGCCTGGAGTGTCTCTTGGGGGCGGACTGAAGCTTTCTTT. The variable domain in full, with the rest retrieved from reference TRBV30 and TRBJ1-1, is SQTIHQWPATLVQPVGSPLSLECTVEGTSNPNLYWYRQAAGRGLQLLFYSVGIGQISSEVPQNLSASRPQDRQFILSSKKLLLSDSGFYLCAWSVSWGRTEAFFGQGTRLTVV.

This clone was detected only a few times. The chain uses TRBV13 and TRBJ2-7; TRBD2 is a possible D gene (6 bases). Germline CDR1 is PRHDT and CDR2 is FYEKMQ (reference sequence). V was clipped by 4 bases and J by 0 bases, with 16 bases between them. CDR3 length equals 16 residues. The chain's CDR3 is CASSSDYPGTSYEQYF. The CDR3 nucleotides are TGTGCCAGCAGCTCGGACTACCCGGGGACCTCCTACGAGCAGTACTTC.

In this sample, this clone turned up a few times. The chain uses TRBV4-3 and TRBJ1-2; TRBD1 aligns across 11 bases. With 0 bases clipped from V and 7 bases from J, the junction kept 1 base outside the gene matches. Germline CDR1 reads LGHNA; CDR2 reads YSLEER. The CDR3 covers 14 residues. CDR3 in DNA: TGCGCCAGCAGCCAAGAGGGACAGGGGGTTGGCTACACCTTC. This sequence encodes CASSQEGQGVGYTF.

This clone was seen more than once but under ten times. The chain joins TRBV6-5 to TRBJ1-4; a weak D match, TRBD1 (6 bases). Trimming stripped 2 bases from V and 9 bases from J, with 16 bases between. The CDR3 runs to 15 residues. CDR1 is MNHEY and CDR2 is SVGAGI in the germline V gene. DNA of the CDR3: TGTGCCAGCAGTTACCGGGGGGCCGGCGGTAAAAAACTGTTTTTT. Translation: CASSYRGAGGKKLFF.

The chain combines TRBV5-1 with TRBJ2-7; 7 bases agree with TRBD2. The V gene's germline CDR1 is SGHRS and CDR2 YFSETQ. V trimming: 0 bases; J trimming: 2 bases; junction bases outside the gene matches: 2. The CDR3 sequence is 14 residues long. The chain's CDR3 is CASSLDGRTYEQYF. CDR3 DNA: TGCGCCAGCAGCTTGGACGGGAGGACCTACGAGCAGTACTTC.

This clone occurred a few times. The rearrangement joins TRBV9 to TRBJ2-1; D is unresolved. Germline V gene data show CDR1 as SGDLS and CDR2 as YYNGEE. The CDR3 spans 13 residues. V lost 0 bases and J 12 bases, leaving 13 bases between the germline ends. This chain's CDR3 is CASSVAGSERQFF. CDR3 nucleotide sequence: TGTGCCAGCAGCGTAGCGGGCTCCGAGAGGCAGTTCTTC.

The chain couples TRBV6-5 to TRBJ2-5, with D unresolved. The ends were cut back, 0 bases at V and 5 bases at J, with 10 bases in the middle. Germline V gene sequence: CDR1 MNHEY, CDR2 SVGAGI. The CDR3 is made up of 14 amino acids. CDR3 DNA sequence: TGTGCCAGCAGTTACTCGCCCCTCATGGAGACCCAGTACTTC. Its translation: CASSYSPLMETQYF.

Here the CDR3 reads CASSVEGRSSGEQYF. The CDR3 nucleotides read TGTGCCAGCAGCGTAGAAGGGAGGTCCTCGGGCGAGCAGTACTTC. V gene TRBV9 combines with J gene TRBJ2-7, with TRBD2 as a possible D gene (6 bases). This CDR3 is 15 amino acids long. V shed 0 bases and J shed 6 bases, with 16 bases lying between them. Per the germline V gene, CDR1 is SGDLS and CDR2 is YYNGEE.